This T cell receptor beta chain appears in the sequencing data of a study of Graves' ophthalmopathy and Graves' hyperthyroidism. General observations from the study: The model achieved around 67% sensitivity and roughly 72% specificity for ophthalmopathy progression. Most expanded thyroid clonotypes above 0.001 frequency also appeared in blood.

The CDR3 has 13 residues. Per the germline V gene, CDR1 is KGHDR and CDR2 is SFDVKD. RNA transcripts were the template, and TCR beta CDR3 regions were amplified from them. First-round RT-PCR employed HTBI primers, with a second-round multiplex PCR after it. One entry per CDR3 protein, called by TCRdb with MiXCR from the multiplex PCR reads. The sample shows around 590,000 distinct CDR3 sequences, 35% to 45% of them seen only once. As concerns this clonotype: Its antigen remains unidentified. This may arise from a read error, as a much more abundant clone is one base away.

Newly diagnosed hyperthyroidism donors, aged 18 to 65, duration under 2 months. Other autoimmune diseases, uncontrolled infections, pregnancy or lactation ruled patients out of participation. Sequenced material: peripheral blood or thyroid tissue (not recorded which). The chain employs TRBV24-1 and TRBJ1-1; a possible D gene is TRBD1 (5 bases). The sequence was collected from an adult man with Graves' hyperthyroidism. Here the CDR3 reads CVTSDRGGFGAFF. CDR3 DNA sequence: TGTGTCACCAGTGACCGCGGGGGGTTTGGAGCTTTCTTT.